The 4 T cell receptor beta chains below come from one sample, sequenced in a study of blood T cell repertoires in COVID-19. The repertoire was sequenced with immunoSEQ multiplex PCR; TCRdb's copy has only in-frame clones and lacks some. Of approximately 140,000 clones in the sample, roughly 80% were seen once. Sample: peripheral blood. The receptors were sampled from a human donor in a cohort sampled during active COVID-19.

The chain recombines TRBV2 with TRBJ2-7; 7 positions match TRBD2. The V gene end was trimmed by 10 bases and the J gene end by 3 bases; junction bases not matched to a gene: 3. Germline assignment: CDR1 SNHLY and CDR2 FYNNEI. The CDR3 runs to 11 residues. The CDR3 coding sequence is TGTGCCACGAAGCGGGACTACGAGCAGTACTTC. As protein: CATKRDYEQYF.

The table lists this clone with a few counts. J is TRBJ2-5 and V is TRBV6-1; 7 nucleotides line up with TRBD1. The CDR3 contains 15 residues. Losses at the gene ends were 5 bases for V and 2 bases for J; bases not matched to a gene: 8. CDR1 and CDR2 (germline): MNHNS, SASEGT. CDR3 in DNA: TGTGCCAGCAGTTCGACAGGGCCCCCTCAAGAGACCCAGTACTTC. This encodes CASSSTGPPQETQYF.

The V call is TRBV7-9, the J call TRBJ2-4, with 10 bases aligning to TRBD1. Trimming cost V 5 bases and J 2 bases; bases outside gene matches: 9. This CDR3 has 17 amino acids. Germline values: CDR1 SEHNR, CDR2 FQNEAQ (reference sequence). The CDR3 reads CASSHYGQGGTKNIQYF. Here the CDR3 DNA reads TGTGCCAGCAGCCATTATGGACAGGGGGGAACCAAAAACATTCAGTACTTC.

This sequence joins TRBV4-1 and TRBJ2-2; 8 nucleotides agree with TRBD1. CDR1 is MGHRA, CDR2 YSYEKL, per germline. V trimming: 6 bases; J trimming: 5 bases; junction bases outside the gene matches: 11. The CDR3 is 16 residues long. The CDR3 bases are TGCGCCAGCAGTCAAACAGGGGGACAAAAGACCGGGGAGCTGTTTTTT. This translates into CASSQTGGQKTGELFF.